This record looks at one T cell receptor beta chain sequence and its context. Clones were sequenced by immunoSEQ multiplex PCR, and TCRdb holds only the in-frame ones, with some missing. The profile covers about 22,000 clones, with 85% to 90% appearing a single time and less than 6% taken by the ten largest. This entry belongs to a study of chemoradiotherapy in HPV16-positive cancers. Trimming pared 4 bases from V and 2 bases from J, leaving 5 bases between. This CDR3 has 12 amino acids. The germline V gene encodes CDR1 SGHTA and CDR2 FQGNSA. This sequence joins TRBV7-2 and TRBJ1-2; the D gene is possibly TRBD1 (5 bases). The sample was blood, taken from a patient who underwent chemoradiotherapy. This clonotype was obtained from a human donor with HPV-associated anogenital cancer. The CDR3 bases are TGTGCCAGCAGCTCAGGGAACTATGGCTACACCTTC. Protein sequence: CASSSGNYGYTF.